The clone carrying this T cell receptor beta chain was detected once. The data derive from a study of T cell responses to AZD1222 COVID-19 vaccine. The CDR3 spans 14 residues. V lost 7 bases, J lost 7 bases, and 12 bases stayed unmatched. The V gene's germline CDR1 is SNHLY and CDR2 FYNNEI. The repertoire was sequenced with immunoSEQ multiplex PCR; TCRdb's copy has only in-frame clones and lacks some. Counted here are roughly 130,000 clones, around 91% occurring once; the ten biggest clones make up over 1.5%. V gene TRBV2 combines with J gene TRBJ1-2; 7 positions match TRBD1. The TCR was taken from an adult in good health. Sequencing used peripheral blood, obtained on day 0 of AZD1222 vaccination. The DNA for the CDR3 is TGTGCCAGCATGGATGGCAGGGGGACTCCTGGCTACACCTTC. Translating gives CASMDGRGTPGYTF. Full variable domain (remainder filled in from reference TRBV2 and TRBJ1-2): EPEVTQTPSHQVTQMGQEVILRCVPISNHLYFYWYRQILGQKVEFLVSFYNNEISEKSEIFDDQFSVERPDGSNFTLKIRSTKLEDSAMYFCASMDGRGTPGYTFGSGTRLTVV.